This is a list of T cell receptor beta chains from one sample in a study of T cells in Graves' hyperthyroidism and ophthalmopathy. TCRdb recomputed calls from the multiplex PCR reads with MiXCR, one row per CDR3 protein. The table lists under 650,000 distinct CDR3 sequences, around 15% of them singletons. Sequenced input: blood. Receptors were obtained from a woman aged 25 to 39 with Graves' hyperthyroidism. Both conserved end residues are part of each CDR3. A D gene is named only where the DNA matches it firmly. Expanded clones are given a class, and other clones once, few, many or no size at all.

TRBJ1-2,many,NA,TRBV18,CASSPTDGSSGYTF,TGTGCCAGCTCACCTACGGACGGGAGTAGTGGCTACACCTTC
TRBJ2-1,many,NA,TRBV7-2,CASSLQRGLRNEQFF,TGTGCCAGCAGCTTACAACGAGGACTTAGAAATGAGCAGTTCTTC
TRBJ2-7,NA,NA,TRBV4-1,CASSQDGPTYEQYF,TGCGCCAGCAGCCAAGATGGGCCCACCTACGAGCAGTACTTC
TRBJ2-3,many,NA,TRBV11-1,CAIGTTSTDTQYF,TGTGCCATAGGGACAACCAGCACAGATACGCAGTATTTT
TRBJ2-2,many,NA,TRBV7-3,CASSVTGGELFF,TGTGCCAGTAGTGTCACAGGGGGGGAGCTGTTTTTT
TRBJ1-1,NA,NA,TRBV7-2,CASRPPAERAFF,TGTGCCAGCAGACCCCCGGCAGAGCGGGCTTTCTTT
TRBJ2-7,NA,TRBD2,TRBV7-9,CASSPPGLAGGYEQYF,TGTGCCAGCAGCCCGCCGGGACTAGCGGGAGGTTACGAGCAGTACTTC
TRBJ1-6,few,NA,TRBV18,CASSPPSSYNSPLHF,TGTGCCAGCTCACCACCTAGCTCCTATAATTCACCCCTCCACTTT
TRBJ2-7,few,NA,TRBV20-1,CSARALGSGNEQYF,TGCAGTGCTAGAGCTCTAGGGTCAGGGAACGAGCAGTACTTC
TRBJ1-1,NA,NA,TRBV4-2,CASSQDPPRSNSNTEAFF,TGTGCCAGCAGCCAAGATCCACCCCGATCAAACTCCAACACTGAAGCTTTCTTT
TRBJ2-7,many,NA,TRBV12-3/TRBV12-4,CASGLLYEQYF,TGTGCCTCGGGACTGCTGTACGAGCAGTACTTC
TRBJ2-2,few,NA,TRBV7-6,CASSFQAGANTGELFF,TGTGCCAGCAGCTTTCAAGCAGGTGCGAACACCGGGGAGCTGTTTTTT
TRBJ2-7,many,NA,TRBV7-2,CASSSSWGLFSEQYF,TGTGCCAGCAGCTCAAGTTGGGGGTTGTTCTCCGAGCAGTACTTC
TRBJ2-2,many,NA,TRBV24-1,CATIRRGDGGELFF,TGTGCCACCATTCGACGGGGAGATGGTGGGGAGCTGTTTTTT
TRBJ1-5,NA,NA,TRBV6-1,CASSRDFRGQPQHF,TGTGCCAGCAGCCGGGACTTTAGGGGTCAGCCCCAGCATTTT
TRBJ2-2,NA,NA,TRBV12-3/TRBV12-4,CASSSPSTGLNTGELFF,TGTGCCAGCAGTTCACCCTCGACAGGTCTGAACACCGGGGAGCTGTTTTTT
TRBJ2-2,NA,NA,TRBV15,CATSSTRRSLYTGELFF,TGTGCCACCAGCAGCACCCGACGGAGTCTCTACACCGGGGAGCTGTTTTTT
TRBJ2-7,many,TRBD2,TRBV28,CASRPSGIGGREQYF,TGTGCCAGCAGGCCAAGCGGGATAGGCGGGCGCGAGCAGTACTTC
TRBJ2-7,many,TRBD2,TRBV11-2,CASSLTSGRYEQYF,TGTGCCAGCAGCTTAACTAGCGGGAGATACGAGCAGTACTTC
TRBJ2-1,many,TRBD1,TRBV2,CASARTGDEQFF,TGTGCCAGCGCGCGGACAGGGGATGAGCAGTTCTTC
TRBJ2-1,few,TRBD2,TRBV5-8,CASSSGTSGNRFF,TGTGCCAGCAGTTCCGGGACTAGCGGGAATCGGTTCTTC
TRBJ2-1,many,NA,TRBV18,CASSPQGGHNEQFF,TGTGCCAGCTCACCCCAGGGGGGCCACAATGAGCAGTTCTTC
TRBJ2-7,many,NA,TRBV30,CAWGGGNEQYF,TGTGCCTGGGGAGGGGGGAACGAGCAGTACTTC
TRBJ2-7,few,NA,TRBV9,CASSATTYEQYF,TGTGCCAGCAGCGCCACTACCTACGAGCAGTACTTC
TRBJ2-1,NA,NA,TRBV20-1,CSAREVGFLYNEQFF,TGCAGTGCTAGAGAAGTGGGATTCCTGTACAATGAGCAGTTCTTC
TRBJ2-4,few,TRBD1,TRBV2,CASSAGTGWYGIQYF,TGTGCCAGCAGTGCGGGGACAGGGTGGTATGGCATTCAGTACTTC
TRBJ2-7,many,TRBD2,TRBV12-5,CASGGWGGTSGRNTYEQYF,TGTGCTAGTGGTGGATGGGGCGGGACTAGCGGGAGAAACACCTACGAGCAGTACTTC
TRBJ2-5,few,TRBD2,TRBV5-1,CASSLEGTTQETQYF,TGCGCCAGCAGCTTGGAGGGGACTACTCAAGAGACCCAGTACTTC
TRBJ1-3,NA,NA,TRBV6-1,CASSKKGQHSGNTIYF,TGTGCCAGCAGCAAAAAAGGACAGCACTCTGGAAACACCATATATTTT
TRBJ1-2,NA,TRBD1,TRBV30,CAWSYTGGADGYTF,TGTGCCTGGAGCTATACAGGGGGCGCCGATGGCTACACCTTC
TRBJ2-5,many,NA,TRBV7-2,CASSFYQETQYF,TGTGCCAGCAGCTTCTACCAAGAGACCCAGTACTTC
TRBJ1-5,many,TRBD1,TRBV18,CASSDRGSNQPQHF,TGTGCCAGCTCGGACAGGGGGAGTAATCAGCCCCAGCATTTT
TRBJ2-4,few,TRBD1,TRBV6-2/TRBV6-3,CASSRQGAGWENIQYF,TGTGCCAGCAGTCGACAGGGGGCCGGGTGGGAAAACATTCAGTACTTC
TRBJ2-1,many,NA,TRBV2,CASSLGTRLNEQFF,TGTGCCAGCAGTTTGGGGACTCGGCTCAATGAGCAGTTCTTC
TRBJ1-6,many,TRBD1,TRBV2,CASRTGVATSPLHF,TGTGCCAGCAGGACAGGGGTCGCTACTTCACCCCTCCACTTT
TRBJ2-2,many,NA,TRBV5-1,CASSFPGANTGELFF,TGCGCCAGCAGCTTCCCGGGAGCGAACACCGGGGAGCTGTTTTTT
TRBJ2-7,NA,TRBD1,TRBV11-2,CASSFGVTGISGEQYF,TGTGCCAGCAGTTTTGGGGTGACAGGGATATCGGGGGAGCAGTACTTC
TRBJ1-5,many,NA,TRBV30,CAWKKQGLNQPQHF,TGTGCCTGGAAAAAACAGGGACTCAATCAGCCCCAGCATTTT
TRBJ2-5,many,NA,TRBV7-9,CASSLGGLQETQYF,TGTGCCAGCAGTTTGGGGGGGCTGCAGGAGACCCAGTACTTC
TRBJ1-3,few,NA,TRBV6-5,CASSYQPQPIPNSSGNTIYF,TGTGCCAGCAGTTACCAACCCCAACCAATACCGAATAGCTCTGGAAACACCATATATTTT
TRBJ2-1,few,TRBD1,TRBV7-9,CASRDGTGGGEQFF,TGTGCCAGCAGAGATGGGACAGGGGGAGGTGAGCAGTTCTTC
TRBJ2-1,few,NA,TRBV5-1,CASSWGGDDYNEQFF,TGCGCCAGCAGCTGGGGCGGGGACGACTACAATGAGCAGTTCTTC
TRBJ2-1,many,TRBD2,TRBV20-1,CSAPAGGRNEQFF,TGCAGTGCCCCAGCGGGCGGGAGAAATGAGCAGTTCTTC
TRBJ1-1,many,TRBD1,TRBV6-1,CASRISTGMNTEAFF,TGTGCCAGCAGGATATCGACAGGGATGAACACTGAAGCTTTCTTT
TRBJ1-2,NA,NA,TRBV30,CAWMGVGGPYGYTF,TGTGCCTGGATGGGTGTTGGGGGGCCTTATGGCTACACCTTC
TRBJ1-3,NA,NA,TRBV27,CASSTGTSGTIYF,TGTGCCAGCAGTACGGGGACATCTGGCACCATATATTTT
TRBJ1-5,NA,NA,TRBV30,CAWSASWDQPQHF,TGTGCCTGGAGTGCCTCGTGGGATCAGCCCCAGCATTTT
TRBJ2-1,NA,TRBD2,TRBV5-6,CASSFGLAGSSYNEQFF,TGTGCCAGCAGCTTTGGTCTAGCGGGGAGCTCCTACAATGAGCAGTTCTTC
TRBJ2-3,few,TRBD1,TRBV28,CASTLRDRVEDTQYF,TGTGCCAGCACCCTCCGGGACAGGGTTGAAGATACGCAGTATTTT
TRBJ2-7,NA,TRBD2,TRBV19,CASSIGASGNEQYF,TGTGCCAGTAGTATAGGGGCTAGCGGGAACGAGCAGTACTTC
TRBJ2-2,few,TRBD1,TRBV12-3/TRBV12-4,CASTDFERQGENTGELFF,TGTGCCAGCACCGACTTCGAGAGACAGGGAGAGAACACCGGGGAGCTGTTTTTT
TRBJ2-7,many,NA,TRBV7-9,CASSLLGPYYEQYF,TGTGCCAGCAGCTTGCTAGGGCCGTACTACGAGCAGTACTTC
TRBJ2-1,NA,TRBD2,TRBV7-6,CASSAQPGLAGDNEQFF,TGTGCCAGCAGCGCACAACCGGGACTAGCGGGGGACAATGAGCAGTTCTTC
TRBJ2-5,NA,NA,TRBV14,CASSQDTDGETQYF,TGTGCCAGCAGCCAAGATACCGACGGAGAGACCCAGTACTTC
TRBJ2-5,few,NA,TRBV5-1,CASSSVGGSETQYF,TGCGCCAGCAGCTCAGTGGGGGGATCAGAGACCCAGTACTTC
TRBJ2-2,NA,TRBD1,TRBV5-1,CASSLGDRAPRTGELFF,TGCGCCAGCAGCTTGGGGGACAGGGCTCCCCGCACCGGGGAGCTGTTTTTT
TRBJ2-1,NA,NA,TRBV6-2/TRBV6-3,CASSYSIYNERFF,TGTGCCAGCAGTTACTCAATCTACAATGAGCGGTTCTTC
TRBJ2-1,many,TRBD2,TRBV20-1,CSARSRRRAGGEQFF,TGCAGTGCTAGGAGTCGGAGGAGAGCGGGAGGCGAGCAGTTCTTC